This T cell receptor (beta chain) was retrieved from a study of T cells in Graves' hyperthyroidism and ophthalmopathy (dated by TCRdb to about 2019). Regarding the research as a whole: Peripheral blood samples were taken at the time of initial diagnosis, prior to any treatment. In addition, the study compared T-cell repertoires in thyroid tissue and in blood from five or six Graves' hyperthyroidism patients. Following sampling, methimazole starting at 30 mg daily was given to hyperthyroidism patients, and high-dose intravenous methylprednisolone was given to ophthalmopathy patients. The approximately 100 discovery patients were divided at random into training and test sets in a 7:3 ratio. A discovery cohort of about 100 patients, about 40 with Graves' ophthalmopathy and over 55 with stable Graves' hyperthyroidism, was used to find distinguishing TCR V-J signatures. The paper reports TCR Vbeta CDR3 sequencing of roughly 140 peripheral blood samples: 40 to 45 ophthalmopathy, roughly 80 hyperthyroidism and about 17 progressor patients. An independent validation cohort of 18 to 20 hyperthyroidism patients and approximately 17 patients who later progressed to ophthalmopathy tested prospective prediction of ophthalmopathy.

TCR beta CDR3 regions were amplified from RNA transcripts. The TCR CDR3 was subjected to a first round of RT-PCR using the HTBI primer set and the Qiagen OneStep RT-PCR kit. Libraries were constructed in a second round of multiplex PCR, after which size selection and purification were carried out. The libraries were sequenced on an Illumina HiSeq2000 using paired-end 100 bp reads. In the original analysis: SOAPnuke was used to process the raw data, removing reads that contained adapters or uncalled bases, had a mean Phred below 15, or lacked an exact match to the constant primer or identifier. COPE v1.2.5 was used to merge the high-quality paired reads, and each unique nucleotide sequence was defined as a clonotype. MiTCR v1.1 was used to align clonotypes to the IMGT TRBV, TRBD and TRBJ reference segments. Only V-J combinations with frequency above 0.0001, covering 99.2% of repertoires, were analysed. The TCS score was defined as F50 (clonal expansion) divided by E x V (chaos), with BLOSUM62-based TCRdist calculated between CDR3 peptides within each V-J. Welch's t-statistics and random forest reduced several hundred V-J features to 13, which were used in a naive Bayes classifier (R e1071). TCRdb trimmed public reads at Q25 via fastp, called clones via MiXCR and kept in-frame beta chains. Merged by CDR3 protein, the rows form single entries marked with the most common genes and DNA. What appears here as the V and J calls and clone size reflects TCRdb's work, not the paper's. In this sample the table shows around 240,000 distinct CDR3 sequences, 16% of which occur a single time. Less than 35% of the sample is in the top ten clones.

Ophthalmopathy patients had moderately to severely active disease, Clinical Activity Score of at least 3, NOSPECS grade of at least 4, and duration under 3 months. Any patient with an uncontrolled infection, another autoimmune disease, pregnancy or lactation was excluded. Clinical symptoms, serum thyroxine and TRAb, thyroid ultrasound, and orbital computed tomography formed the basis for the diagnoses. Ficoll-Paque density gradient centrifugation was used to isolate PBMCs from 10 ml of fresh peripheral blood. Trizol reagent was used to extract total RNA, and RNA quality was then checked on an Agilent 2100 Bioanalyzer. The germline V end is reduced by 1 base and the J end by 0 bases; junction bases left unmatched: 14. CDR1 and CDR2 are drawn from the germline V gene (reference sequence): DFQATT, SNEGSKA. From its cysteine to its phenylalanine, the CDR3 spans 19 amino acids. Only the CDR3 region is kept as DNA, spanning 57 bases read in frame from base 1.

This clonotype has a handful of counts. The specificity of this receptor is unknown. Per-base qualities were not stored, and no clone one base away is much larger. Overall results and qualifications from the work: In validation, the model predicted progression to ophthalmopathy with over 65% sensitivity and approximately 72% specificity, a median of 6.5 months before onset. Sample size was not statistically predetermined, and blinding of investigators to group allocation was not performed. Blood samples also contained most of the expanded thyroid clonotypes (frequency above 0.001), which suggests that blood repertoires may reflect thyroid immune responses. A 13 V-J signature model separated ophthalmopathy from stable hyperthyroidism, with over 85% sensitivity and roughly 81% specificity in cross-validation and 80%/75% in testing.

The chain is made from TRBV20-1 and TRBJ2-5, and 10 bases in between align with TRBD2. The material sequenced was blood. This receptor was obtained from a woman in her late teens or twenties with Graves' ophthalmopathy. In nucleotides, the sequence is TGCAGTGCTAGAGGTAGAGGGAGGCTAGCGGGGGAATACCAAGAGACCCAGTACTTC. This translates into CSARGRGRLAGEYQETQYF.